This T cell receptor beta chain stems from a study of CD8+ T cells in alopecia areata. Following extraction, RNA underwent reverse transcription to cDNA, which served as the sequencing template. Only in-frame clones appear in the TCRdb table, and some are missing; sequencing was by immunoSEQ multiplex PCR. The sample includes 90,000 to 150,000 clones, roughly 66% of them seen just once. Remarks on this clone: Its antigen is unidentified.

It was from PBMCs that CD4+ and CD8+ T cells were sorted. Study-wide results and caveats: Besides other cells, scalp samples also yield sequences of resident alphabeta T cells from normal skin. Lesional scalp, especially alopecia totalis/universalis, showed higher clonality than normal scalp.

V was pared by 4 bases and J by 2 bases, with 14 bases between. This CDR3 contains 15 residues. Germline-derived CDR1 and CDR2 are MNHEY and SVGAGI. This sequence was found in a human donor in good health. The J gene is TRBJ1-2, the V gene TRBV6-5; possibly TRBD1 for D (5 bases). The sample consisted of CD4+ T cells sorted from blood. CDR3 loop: CASSSGGAQNYGYTF. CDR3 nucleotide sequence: TGTGCCAGCAGTTCCGGTGGGGCCCAAAACTATGGCTACACCTTC.